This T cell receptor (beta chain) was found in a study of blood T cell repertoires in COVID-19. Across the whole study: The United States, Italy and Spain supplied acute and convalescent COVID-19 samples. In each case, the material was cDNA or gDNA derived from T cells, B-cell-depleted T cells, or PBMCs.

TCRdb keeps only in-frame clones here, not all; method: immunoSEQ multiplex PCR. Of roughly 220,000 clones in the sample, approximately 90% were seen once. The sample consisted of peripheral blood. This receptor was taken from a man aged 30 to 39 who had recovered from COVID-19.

CDR3 residues: CASSEGGLAAYEQYF. CDR3 bases: TGTGCCAGCAGCGAGGGGGGACTAGCGGCCTACGAGCAGTACTTC. The chain recombines TRBV11-3 with TRBJ2-7, with 11 nucleotides matching TRBD2. Germline V gives CDR1 SGHNT, CDR2 YENEEA. The CDR3 is 15 amino acids. J was trimmed by 2 bases and V by 5 bases; bases with no gene match: 5.